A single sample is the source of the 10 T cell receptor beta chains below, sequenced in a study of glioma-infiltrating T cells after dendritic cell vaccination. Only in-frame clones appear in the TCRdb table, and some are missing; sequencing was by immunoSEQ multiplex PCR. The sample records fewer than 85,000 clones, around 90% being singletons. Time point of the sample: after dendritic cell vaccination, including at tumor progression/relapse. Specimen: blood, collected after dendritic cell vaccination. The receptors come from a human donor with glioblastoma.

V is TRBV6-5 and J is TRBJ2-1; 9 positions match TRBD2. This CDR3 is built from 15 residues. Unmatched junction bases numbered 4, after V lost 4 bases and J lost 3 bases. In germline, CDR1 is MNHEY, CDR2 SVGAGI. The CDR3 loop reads CASSLTSGDYNEQFF. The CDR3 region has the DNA TGTGCCAGCAGTTTGACTAGCGGCGACTACAATGAGCAGTTCTTC.

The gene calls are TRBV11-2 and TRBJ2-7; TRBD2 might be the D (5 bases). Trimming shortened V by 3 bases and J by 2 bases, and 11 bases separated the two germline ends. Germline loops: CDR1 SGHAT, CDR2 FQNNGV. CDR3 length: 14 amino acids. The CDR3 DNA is TGTGCCAGCAGCTTCGGAGCGGCGGCCTACGAGCAGTACTTC. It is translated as CASSFGAAAYEQYF.

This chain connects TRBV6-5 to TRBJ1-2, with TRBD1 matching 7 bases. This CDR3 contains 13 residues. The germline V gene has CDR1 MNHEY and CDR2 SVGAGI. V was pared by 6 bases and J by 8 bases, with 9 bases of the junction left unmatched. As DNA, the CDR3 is TGTGCCAGCAGCGACAGGGCTAAAGGGGGCTACACCTTC. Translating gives CASSDRAKGGYTF.

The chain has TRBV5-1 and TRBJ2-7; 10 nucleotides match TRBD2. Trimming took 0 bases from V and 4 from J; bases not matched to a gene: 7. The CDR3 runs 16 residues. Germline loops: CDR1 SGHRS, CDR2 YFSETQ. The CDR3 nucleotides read TGCGCCAGCAGCTTGGGGGCTAGCGGGAGTGCTTACGAGCAGTACTTC. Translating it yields CASSLGASGSAYEQYF. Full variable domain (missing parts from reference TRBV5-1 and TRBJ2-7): KAGVTQTPRYLIKTRGQQVTLSCSPISGHRSVSWYQQTPGQGLQFLFEYFSETQRNKGNFPGRFSGRQFSNSRSEMNVSTLELGDSALYLCASSLGASGSAYEQYFGPGTRLTVT.

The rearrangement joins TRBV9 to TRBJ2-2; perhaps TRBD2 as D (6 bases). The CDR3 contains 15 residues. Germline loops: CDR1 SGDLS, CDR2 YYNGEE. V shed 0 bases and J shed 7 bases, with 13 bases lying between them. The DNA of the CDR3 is TGTGCCAGCAGCGTAGCAGGAGGGAAGGGCGGGGAGCTGTTTTTT. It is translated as CASSVAGGKGGELFF. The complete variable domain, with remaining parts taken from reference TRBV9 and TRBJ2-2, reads DSGVTQTPKHLITATGQRVTLRCSPRSGDLSVYWYQQSLDQGLQFLIQYYNGEERAKGNILERFSAQQFPDLHSELNLSSLELGDSALYFCASSVAGGKGGELFFGEGSRLTVL.

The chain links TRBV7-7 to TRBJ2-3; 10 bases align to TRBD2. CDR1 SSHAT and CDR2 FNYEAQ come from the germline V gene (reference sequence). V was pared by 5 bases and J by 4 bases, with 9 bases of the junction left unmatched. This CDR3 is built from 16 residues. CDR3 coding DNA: TGTGCCAGCAGCCCCCGACTAGCGGGTGGATCAGATACGCAGTATTTT. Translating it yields CASSPRLAGGSDTQYF.

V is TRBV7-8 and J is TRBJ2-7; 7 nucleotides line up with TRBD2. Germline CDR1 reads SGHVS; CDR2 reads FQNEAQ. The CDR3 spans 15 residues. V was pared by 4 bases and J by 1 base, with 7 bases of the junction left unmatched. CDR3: CASSSAGLGSYEQYF. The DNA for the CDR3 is TGTGCCAGCAGCTCAGCAGGACTAGGATCCTACGAGCAGTACTTC.

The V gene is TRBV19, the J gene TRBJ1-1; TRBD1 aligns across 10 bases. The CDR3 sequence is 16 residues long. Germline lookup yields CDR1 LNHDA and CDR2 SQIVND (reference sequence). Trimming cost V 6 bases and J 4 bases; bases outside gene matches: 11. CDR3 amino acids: CASRKGTGAPSTEAFF. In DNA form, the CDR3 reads TGTGCCAGTAGAAAAGGGACAGGGGCCCCGAGCACTGAAGCTTTCTTT.

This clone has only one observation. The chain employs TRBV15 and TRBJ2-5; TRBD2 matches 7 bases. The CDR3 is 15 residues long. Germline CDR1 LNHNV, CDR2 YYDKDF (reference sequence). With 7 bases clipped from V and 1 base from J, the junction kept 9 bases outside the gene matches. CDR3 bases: TGTGCCACCAAGGCTGGGGGGGTGGTCCAAGAGACCCAGTACTTC. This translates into CATKAGGVVQETQYF.

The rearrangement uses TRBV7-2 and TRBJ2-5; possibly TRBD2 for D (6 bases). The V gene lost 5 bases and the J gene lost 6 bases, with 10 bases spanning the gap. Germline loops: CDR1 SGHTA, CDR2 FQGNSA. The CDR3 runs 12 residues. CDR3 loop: CASSRGSQTQYF. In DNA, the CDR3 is TGTGCCAGCAGCCGGGGGAGTCAGACCCAGTACTTC.